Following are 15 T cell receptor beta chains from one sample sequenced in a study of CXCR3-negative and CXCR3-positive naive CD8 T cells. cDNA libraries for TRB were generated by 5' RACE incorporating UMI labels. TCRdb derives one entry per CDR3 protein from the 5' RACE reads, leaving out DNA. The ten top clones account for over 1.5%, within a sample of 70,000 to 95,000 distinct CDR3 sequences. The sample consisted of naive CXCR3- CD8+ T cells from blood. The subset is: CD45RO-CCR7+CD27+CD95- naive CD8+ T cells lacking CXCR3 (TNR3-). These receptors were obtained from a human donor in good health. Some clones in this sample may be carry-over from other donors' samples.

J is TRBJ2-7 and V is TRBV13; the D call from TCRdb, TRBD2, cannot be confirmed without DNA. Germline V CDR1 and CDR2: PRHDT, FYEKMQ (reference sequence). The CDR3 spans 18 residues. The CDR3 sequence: CASSLRGLAGALSYEQYF.

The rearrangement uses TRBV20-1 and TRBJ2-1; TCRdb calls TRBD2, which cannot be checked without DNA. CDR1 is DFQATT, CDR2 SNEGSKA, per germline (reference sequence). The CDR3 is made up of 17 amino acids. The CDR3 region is CSARVPGPAEAYNEQFF.

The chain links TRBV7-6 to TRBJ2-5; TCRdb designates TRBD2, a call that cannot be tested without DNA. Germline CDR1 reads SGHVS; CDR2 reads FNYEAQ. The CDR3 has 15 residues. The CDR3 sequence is CASSPTRRDYETQYF.

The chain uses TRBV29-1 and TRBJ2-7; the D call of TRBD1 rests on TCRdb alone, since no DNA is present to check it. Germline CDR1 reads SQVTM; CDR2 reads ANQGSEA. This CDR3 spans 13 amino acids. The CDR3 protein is CSAGGRSSYEQYF.

The CDR3 loop reads CSVEVRGQGRRYNEQFF. J is TRBJ2-1 and V is TRBV29-1; TCRdb outputs TRBD1, but without DNA this stays unchecked. Germline values: CDR1 SQVTM, CDR2 ANQGSEA. The CDR3 runs to 17 residues.

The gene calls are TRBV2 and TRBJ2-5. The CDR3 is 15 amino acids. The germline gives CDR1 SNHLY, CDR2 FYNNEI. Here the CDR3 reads CASSEARITEETQYF.

CDR3 sequence reads: CASSPLRSYEQYF. The chain combines TRBV10-1 with TRBJ2-7. Germline V gene lookup returns CDR1 WNHNN and CDR2 SYGVQD (reference sequence). CDR3 length equals 13 residues.

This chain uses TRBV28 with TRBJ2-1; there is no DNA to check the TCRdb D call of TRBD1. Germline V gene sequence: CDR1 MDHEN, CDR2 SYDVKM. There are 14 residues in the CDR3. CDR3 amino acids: CASSFGQGAYEQFF.

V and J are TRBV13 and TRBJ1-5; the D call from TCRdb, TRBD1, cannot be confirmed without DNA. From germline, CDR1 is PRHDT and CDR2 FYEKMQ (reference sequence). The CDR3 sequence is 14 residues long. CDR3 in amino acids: CASSLGQGGQPQHF.

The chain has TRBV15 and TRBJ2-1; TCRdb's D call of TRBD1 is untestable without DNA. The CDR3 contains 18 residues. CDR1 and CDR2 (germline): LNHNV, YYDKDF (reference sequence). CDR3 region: CATSRVRGGGVNYNEQFF.

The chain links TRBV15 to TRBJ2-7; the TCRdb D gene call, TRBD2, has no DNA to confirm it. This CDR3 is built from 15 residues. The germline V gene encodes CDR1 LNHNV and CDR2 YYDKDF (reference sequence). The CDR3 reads CATSRDSGSLYEQYF.

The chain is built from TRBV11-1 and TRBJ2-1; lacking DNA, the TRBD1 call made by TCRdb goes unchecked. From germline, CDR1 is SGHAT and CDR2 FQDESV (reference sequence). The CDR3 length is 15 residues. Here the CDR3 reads CASMAGTGSYNEQFF.

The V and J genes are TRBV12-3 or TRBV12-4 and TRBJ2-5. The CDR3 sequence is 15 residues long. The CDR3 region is CASRLTVGISETQYF.

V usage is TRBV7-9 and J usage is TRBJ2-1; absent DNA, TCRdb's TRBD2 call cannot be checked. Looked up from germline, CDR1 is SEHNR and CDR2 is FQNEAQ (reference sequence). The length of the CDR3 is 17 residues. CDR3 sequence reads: CASSSTTGLGGYNEQFF.

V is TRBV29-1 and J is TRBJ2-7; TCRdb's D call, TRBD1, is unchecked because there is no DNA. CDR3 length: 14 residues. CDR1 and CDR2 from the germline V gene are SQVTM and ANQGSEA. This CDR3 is CSVDGTGEGYEQYF.